This T cell receptor beta chain was recorded in a study of shared T cell receptors in the human thymus. Sequencing was performed with immunoSEQ multiplex PCR; in TCRdb, only in-frame clones are kept and a portion is missing. The sample records 500,000 to 850,000 clones, 70% to 90% being singletons. From germline, CDR1 is MNHEY and CDR2 SMNVEV (reference sequence). V shed 6 bases and J shed 7 bases, with 15 bases lying between them. This CDR3 contains 14 residues. The sample was also linked to a second study, of human thymus T cells. That work adds: Resections obtained during corrective heart surgery supplied the thymus tissue. Apparent skewing of V and J gene usage characterized both thymic and blood repertoires. Highly overlapping thymic repertoires among unrelated individuals were reported in related research.

This TCR was sampled from a boy under two years old with a congenital heart defect. Material: thymocytes. The genes are TRBV27 and TRBJ2-2, with D hard to call. DNA for the CDR3: TGTGCCAGCAGCAATACCCCGGGTTACGGGGAGCTGTTTTTT. Translating it yields CASSNTPGYGELFF.